This paragraph reports one T cell receptor (beta chain). This record belongs to a study of blood T cell repertoires in COVID-19. Study overall: Spain, Italy and the United States supplied samples that represented acute and convalescent COVID-19. From T cells, B-cell-depleted T cells, or PBMCs came the material, which was cDNA or gDNA.

Per germline, CDR1 SGHKS and CDR2 YYEKEE (reference sequence). This CDR3 contains 15 residues. The V end lost 5 bases, the J end lost 1 base, and 12 bases lay between the germline ends. In the authors' workflow: Amplified reference gene primers provided the basis for estimating nucleated cell counts. The table came from immunoSEQ multiplex PCR; TCRdb's copy has only in-frame clones and leaves some out. D and trimming come from the DNA, and the V and J calls and clone size come from that table. The sample holds roughly 300,000 clones; roughly 90% are singletons and the top ten take under 6.5%. The sequence derives from a young man who had recovered from COVID-19. This rearrangement joins TRBV5-5 to TRBJ2-2, with D perhaps TRBD1 (6 bases). The sample taken for sequencing was peripheral blood. CDR3 DNA sequence: TGTGCCAGCAGGGACGACAGGAGGAACACCGGGGAGCTGTTTTTT. This codes for CASRDDRRNTGELFF.